Listed here are 2 T cell receptor beta chains from one sample, sequenced in a study of T cell responses to AZD1222 COVID-19 vaccine (dated by TCRdb to the early 2020s). The sample's time point, from its label and the paper: baseline before first vaccination. Sample treatment or condition, as interpreted from the label and publication: meningococcal conjugate vaccine given as trial control. Library construction relied on the immunoSEQ multiplex PCR assay. Imported from immuneACCESS, the table was reduced by TCRdb to in-frame sequences with V and J called. These copies leave out some clones; in studies compared against another copy, an unresolved V gene accounts for under half, and the cause of the remainder is not known. The table for this sample lists some 120,000 clones; approximately 85% of them were counted only once. The ten largest account for 3.5% to 5% of the sample. The starting material was peripheral blood, obtained on day 0 of MenACWY control vaccination. The source is an adult in good health.

This clone has a handful of counts. V is TRBV11-2 and J is TRBJ1-1, with no clear D. Germline V CDR1 and CDR2: SGHAT, FQNNGV. V lost 3 bases to trimming and J lost 4 bases, with 12 bases between them. The CDR3 sequence is 14 residues long. The CDR3 DNA is TGTGCCAGCAGCTTTAGTGGCGCTGGCACTGAAGCTTTCTTT. It translates to CASSFSGAGTEAFF. Complete variable domain (other parts from reference TRBV11-2 and TRBJ1-1): EAGVAQSPRYKIIEKRQSVAFWCNPISGHATLYWYQQILGQGPKLLIQFQNNGVVDDSQLPKDRFSAERLKGVDSTLKIQPAKLEDSAVYLCASSFSGAGTEAFFGQGTRLTVV.

The chain employs TRBV28 and TRBJ2-2, with 8 bases lining up with TRBD1. The germline V gene encodes CDR1 MDHEN and CDR2 SYDVKM. This CDR3 is 15 amino acids long. Trimming at V came to 6 bases and at J to 5 bases, leaving 8 bases not matched to a gene. This chain's CDR3 is CASRRRDRMTGELFF. The CDR3 DNA is TGTGCCAGCAGAAGACGGGACAGGATGACCGGGGAGCTGTTTTTT.